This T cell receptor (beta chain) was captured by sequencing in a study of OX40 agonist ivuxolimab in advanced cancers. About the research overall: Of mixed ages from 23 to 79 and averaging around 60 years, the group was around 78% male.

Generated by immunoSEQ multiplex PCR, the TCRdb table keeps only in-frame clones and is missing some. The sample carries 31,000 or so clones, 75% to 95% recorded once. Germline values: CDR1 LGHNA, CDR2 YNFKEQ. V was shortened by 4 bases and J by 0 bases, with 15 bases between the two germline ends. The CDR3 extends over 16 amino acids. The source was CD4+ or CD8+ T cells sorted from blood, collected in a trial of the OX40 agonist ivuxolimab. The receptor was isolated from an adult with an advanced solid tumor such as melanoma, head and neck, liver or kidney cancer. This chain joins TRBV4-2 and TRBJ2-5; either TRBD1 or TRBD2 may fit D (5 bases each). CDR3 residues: CASSPEKGSYQETQYF. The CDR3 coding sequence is TGTGCCAGCAGCCCCGAGAAGGGGAGCTACCAAGAGACCCAGTACTTC.